This paragraph covers one TCR beta chain sequence. This CDR3 is 18 amino acids long. Losses at the gene ends were 0 bases for V and 0 bases for J; bases not matched to a gene: 5. Germline-derived CDR1 and CDR2 are MGHRA and YSYEKL. The data belong to a study of cytomegalovirus exposure and HLA in healthy donors. Primers for the PCR totalled 60 Vbeta and 13 Jbeta. Using immunoSEQ multiplex PCR, the repertoire was profiled, and TCRdb retains in-frame clones only, with some absent. The data contain about 210,000 clones, about 77% of them singletons. Source material: PBMCs. The chain is built from TRBV4-1 and TRBJ1-5; the match to TRBD1 covers 10 bases. The clonotype was recovered from a boy aged 10-17 years in good health and CMV-seronegative. CDR3 in DNA: TGCGCCAGCAGCCAAGACGACAGGGGGCCCTATAGCAATCAGCCCCAGCATTTT. It is translated as CASSQDDRGPYSNQPQHF.